This note documents a single T cell receptor (beta chain) sequence. Its target is unknown. These data are taken from a study of a mutant IDH1 vaccine in newly diagnosed glioma. TCRdb's copy holds only in-frame clones and misses some; the assay was immunoSEQ multiplex PCR. The table includes approximately 100,000 clones, under 90% detected once. Noted time point: week 47, end of study. In the vaccine, a single dose held 300 ug of the mutant IDH1 20-mer peptide, along with topical imiquimod. In weeks 1, 3, 5, 7, 11, 15, 19 and 23, patients were vaccinated. Each astrocytoma in the donors was new, WHO grade 3 or 4, IDH1-mutant and ATRX-lost. Sequencing used PBMCs, obtained from a glioma patient whose treatment included an IDH1 peptide vaccine. This TCR came from a woman aged 45-59 years with glioma.

The CDR3 nucleotides read TGTGCCAGCAAAAAGGGCGCAGGGCAGCCCCAGCATTTT. This translates into CASKKGAGQPQHF. This rearrangement joins TRBV27 to TRBJ1-5, with D possibly matching TRBD1 (5 bases). In germline, CDR1 is MNHEY, CDR2 SMNVEV (reference sequence). This CDR3 is built from 13 residues. Trimming pared 7 bases from V and 7 bases from J, leaving 14 bases between.